Each of the 6 T cell receptor beta chains below was sequenced from the same sample in a study of identical twins. MiXCR was run by TCRdb on the 5' RACE reads, yielding one entry per CDR3 protein. Of 400,000 to 550,000 distinct CDR3 sequences detected, about 24% appear once; the ten largest clones hold about 2.7%. This sample also appeared in a second study, on T cells expressing NK-cell markers.

The specimen sequenced was CD4+ T cells sorted from blood. These TCRs come from a woman aged 18-29 years in good health.

The rearrangement joins TRBV20-1 to TRBJ2-1; D is ambiguous. The CDR3 has 11 amino acids. Between the trimmed V and J ends, which lost 8 bases and 3 bases, there was a span of 8 bases. Germline CDR1 reads DFQATT; CDR2 reads SNEGSKA (reference sequence). Here the CDR3 DNA reads TGCAGTTCCATCCTCTACAATGAGCAGTTCTTC. It encodes CSSILYNEQFF.

In DNA, the CDR3 is TGCAGTGCTAGTGAGGGGCCCTTGGGGCCCCAGCATTTT. Translation: CSASEGPLGPQHF. This chain uses TRBV20-1 with TRBJ1-5; D may be TRBD1 (5 bases). V was pared by 3 bases and J by 9 bases, with 15 bases between. The CDR3 sequence is 13 residues long. From germline, CDR1 is DFQATT and CDR2 SNEGSKA (reference sequence).

This clonotype was recorded a few times. This sequence joins TRBV10-3 and TRBJ2-7; no clear D. The CDR3 totals 12 residues. Germline V CDR1 and CDR2: ENHRY, SYGVKD. V gave up 0 bases and J gave up 7 bases, with 7 bases separating them. The CDR3 nucleotides are TGTGCCATCAGTGAGTCCACTAATGAGCAGTACTTC. Residues: CAISESTNEQYF.

This clonotype has only a few counts. J is TRBJ2-7 and V is TRBV4-1, with D possibly TRBD2 on 5 matching bases. Germline CDR1 is MGHRA and CDR2 is YSYEKL. V gave up 5 bases and J gave up 9 bases, with 11 bases separating them. The CDR3 consists of 11 residues. The CDR3 DNA reads TGCGCCAGCAGCTATCGGGAATTGCAGTACTTC. Encoded protein: CASSYRELQYF.

The chain uses TRBV3-1 and TRBJ2-7; TRBD2 matches 12 bases. Looked up from germline, CDR1 is LGHDT and CDR2 is YNNKEL (reference sequence). The CDR3 has 17 residues. V shed 0 bases and J 4 bases; nucleotides not matched to a gene: 7. The CDR3 protein is CASSQDRGLAGGYEQYF. CDR3 DNA: TGTGCCAGCAGCCAAGATCGAGGGCTAGCGGGAGGGTACGAGCAGTACTTC.

The J gene is TRBJ1-1, the V gene TRBV5-5; D is undetermined. Germline V gene data show CDR1 as SGHKS and CDR2 as YYEKEE (reference sequence). V was pared by 2 bases and J by 4 bases, with 12 bases between. This CDR3 has 14 residues. In DNA, the CDR3 is TGTGCCAGCAGCTTACCGGGTGGTAGCACTGAAGCTTTCTTT. Translation gives CASSLPGGSTEAFF.